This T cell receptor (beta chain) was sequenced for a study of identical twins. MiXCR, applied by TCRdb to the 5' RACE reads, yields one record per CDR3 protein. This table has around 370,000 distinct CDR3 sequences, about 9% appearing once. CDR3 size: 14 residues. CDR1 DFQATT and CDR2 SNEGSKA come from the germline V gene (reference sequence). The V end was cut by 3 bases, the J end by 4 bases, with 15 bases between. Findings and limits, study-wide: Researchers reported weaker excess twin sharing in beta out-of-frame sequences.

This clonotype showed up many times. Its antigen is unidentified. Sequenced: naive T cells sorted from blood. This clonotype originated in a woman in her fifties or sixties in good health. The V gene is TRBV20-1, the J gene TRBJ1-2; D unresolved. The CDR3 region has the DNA TGCAGTGCTAGCGAACCGGGGTGGAGCTATGGCTACACCTTC. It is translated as CSASEPGWSYGYTF.